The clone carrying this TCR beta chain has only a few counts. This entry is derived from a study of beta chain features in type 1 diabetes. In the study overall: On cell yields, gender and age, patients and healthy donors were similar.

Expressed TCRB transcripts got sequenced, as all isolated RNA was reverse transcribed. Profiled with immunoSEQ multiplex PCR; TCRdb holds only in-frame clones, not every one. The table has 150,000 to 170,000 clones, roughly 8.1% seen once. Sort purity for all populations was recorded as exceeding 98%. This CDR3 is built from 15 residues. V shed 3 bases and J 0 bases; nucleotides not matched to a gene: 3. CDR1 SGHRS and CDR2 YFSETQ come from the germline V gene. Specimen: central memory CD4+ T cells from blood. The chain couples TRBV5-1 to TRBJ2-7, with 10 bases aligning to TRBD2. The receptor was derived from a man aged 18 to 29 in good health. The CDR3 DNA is TGCGCCAGCAGCTGGACTAGCGGAGGCTCCTACGAGCAGTACTTC. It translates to CASSWTSGGSYEQYF.